Listed below are T cell receptor beta chains from one sample, sequenced in a study of breast tumors, draining lymph nodes, adjacent tissues. MiXCR, applied by TCRdb to the multiplex PCR reads, yields one record per CDR3 protein. The table shows approximately 300,000 distinct CDR3 sequences, with over 30% occurring only once. The sequenced sample consisted of axillary lymph node tissue. Receptors originate from a female donor with breast cancer. Some clones in this sample may be carry-over from other donors' samples. CDR3s include the opening cysteine and the closing phenylalanine or tryptophan. The D gene is left open where the match is weak. Rows give clone size only sometimes, using once, few, many, or a class for an expanded clone.

TRBJ2-6 TRBD1 TRBV12-3/TRBV12-4 - CASSETGGRGGANVLTF TGTGCCAGCAGTGAGACAGGGGGCAGGGGTGGGGCCAACGTCCTGACTTTC
TRBJ2-2 - TRBV7-3 many CASSSSNTGELFF TGTGCCAGCAGCTCTTCTAACACCGGGGAGCTGTTTTTT
TRBJ2-1 TRBD2 TRBV6-1 few CASSPSGLGLSSYNEQFF TGTGCCAGCAGTCCCTCTGGACTAGGCCTTAGCTCCTACAATGAGCAGTTCTTC
TRBJ2-7 TRBD1 TRBV6-5 - CASRQPGQGPEQYF TGTGCCAGCAGACAACCGGGACAGGGGCCCGAGCAGTACTTC
TRBJ1-2 - TRBV2 many CASPAGAGYGYTF TGTGCCAGCCCCGCAGGGGCGGGCTATGGCTACACCTTC
TRBJ2-3 - TRBV5-1 many CASSLKGLADTQYF TGCGCCAGCAGCTTGAAAGGGTTAGCAGATACGCAGTATTTT
TRBJ2-1 TRBD2 TRBV7-6 - CASSMTSGSNEQFF TGTGCCAGCAGCATGACTAGCGGGAGTAATGAGCAGTTCTTC
TRBJ1-1 TRBD1 TRBV7-2 - CASSPTRTGKNTVAFF TGTGCCAGCAGCCCTACAAGGACAGGGAAGAACACTGTAGCTTTCTTT
TRBJ2-7 - TRBV10-3 - CASSLASGYEQYF TGTGCCAGCAGTCTGGCTAGTGGGTACGAGCAGTACTTC
TRBJ2-1 - TRBV30 few CAWSGSLIKYNEQFF TGTGCCTGGAGCGGGAGCCTGATAAAGTACAATGAGCAGTTCTTC
TRBJ2-7 TRBD2 TRBV5-1 - CASSLGAAGGNHEQYF TGCGCCAGCAGCTTGGGGGCAGCGGGAGGGAACCACGAGCAGTACTTC
TRBJ2-7 - TRBV12-3/TRBV12-4 many CASSLGNLGEQYF TGTGCCAGCAGTTTAGGCAATTTGGGGGAGCAGTACTTC
TRBJ1-1 - TRBV30 few CAWAPGGALTEAFF TGTGCCTGGGCGCCGGGGGGGGCTCTCACTGAAGCTTTCTTT
TRBJ2-1 - TRBV4-1 many CASSQRLPNEQFF TGCGCCAGCAGCCAAAGGCTACCCAATGAGCAGTTCTTC
TRBJ2-3 TRBD2 TRBV24-1 - CATSPPRTSSPDTQYF TGTGCCACCAGCCCCCCCAGGACTAGTTCGCCAGATACGCAGTATTTT
TRBJ1-6 - TRBV9 - CASSAGLAGKSGDSPLHF TGTGCCAGCAGCGCGGGACTAGCGGGAAAATCCGGGGATTCACCCCTCCACTTT
TRBJ2-3 - TRBV5-1 many CASSSRERYTDTQYF TGCGCCAGCAGCTCGAGGGAGAGGTACACAGATACGCAGTATTTT
TRBJ1-5 - TRBV12-3/TRBV12-4 - CASSFGGARGGQPQHF TGTGCCAGCAGTTTCGGAGGGGCGCGGGGAGGACAGCCCCAGCATTTT
TRBJ1-6 - TRBV19 many CASSDQGLSPLHF TGTGCCAGTAGTGATCAGGGCCTATCACCCCTCCACTTT
TRBJ2-7 TRBD2 TRBV20-1 many CSAETSGRGEQYF TGCAGTGCTGAGACTAGCGGGAGGGGCGAGCAGTACTTC
TRBJ2-5 TRBD2 TRBV7-8 many CASSIAGTRETQYF TGTGCCAGCAGCATAGCGGGAACGAGAGAGACCCAGTACTTC
TRBJ2-5 - TRBV2 - CASSRDGLQETQYF TGTGCCAGCAGTAGAGATGGGCTGCAAGAGACCCAGTACTTC
TRBJ1-4 - TRBV19 many CASSIEGRVEKLFF TGTGCCAGTAGTATAGAGGGTCGGGTCGAAAAACTGTTTTTT
TRBJ2-3 TRBD2 TRBV2 - CASSDLAGAGSTDTQYF TGTGCCAGCAGTGATCTTGCGGGAGCGGGGTCCACAGATACGCAGTATTTT